These 4 T cell receptor beta chains came from one sample sequenced in a study of cytomegalovirus exposure and HLA in healthy donors. The study ran its PCR with 60 Vbeta and 13 Jbeta primers. Method: immunoSEQ multiplex PCR; TCRdb's copy keeps in-frame clones and lacks some. The profile shows around 130,000 clones, more than 80% of them singletons. The sequencing input was PBMCs. These receptors all stem from a middle-aged man in good health and CMV-seronegative.

This sequence joins TRBV19 and TRBJ2-7, with 14 bases matching TRBD2. Germline V gene sequence: CDR1 LNHDA, CDR2 SQIVND (reference sequence). The trim removed 5 bases at V and 3 bases at J, leaving 6 bases unmatched. This CDR3 is 16 amino acids long. The CDR3 DNA is TGTGCCAGTAGTTCGGCAGGGACTAGCGGGAGCTACGAGCAGTACTTC. Its protein is CASSSAGTSGSYEQYF.

This clone has a single count. This chain connects TRBV2 to TRBJ2-5, with a possible D match to TRBD1 (5 bases). This CDR3 spans 13 amino acids. Germline V CDR1 and CDR2: SNHLY, FYNNEI. Trimming cost V 4 bases and J 2 bases, with 8 bases left between them. The CDR3 sequence is CASSGQIQETQYF. CDR3 nucleotides: TGTGCCAGCAGTGGACAGATACAAGAGACCCAGTACTTC.

The chain couples TRBV5-1 to TRBJ2-5, with D unclear. Trimming removed 4 bases from V and 1 base from J, with 2 bases in between. The CDR3 totals 11 residues. CDR1 and CDR2 (germline): SGHRS, YFSETQ. The CDR3 region has the DNA TGCGCCAGCAGCCGCCAAGAGACCCAGTACTTC. As protein: CASSRQETQYF.

CDR3 protein: CAIRTSGGNYNEQFF. CDR3 in DNA: TGTGCCATCAGAACAAGCGGGGGGAACTACAATGAGCAGTTCTTC. The chain is built from TRBV10-3 and TRBJ2-1; 9 bases map to TRBD2. Germline CDR1 ENHRY, CDR2 SYGVKD. The CDR3 is made up of 15 amino acids. J gave up 3 bases and V 6 bases, and 6 bases lay outside the gene matches.